The 10 T cell receptor beta chains below all came from one sample that was sequenced in a study of cytomegalovirus exposure and HLA in healthy donors. PCR involved 60 Vbeta and 13 Jbeta primers. The protocol was immunoSEQ multiplex PCR, while the TCRdb copy is restricted to in-frame clones and leaves out a portion. The sample lists around 150,000 clones; about 71% were seen once. The sequenced sample consisted of PBMCs. Source of these receptors: a woman aged 40 to 50 in good health and CMV-seropositive.

The chain couples TRBV28 to TRBJ2-3; D perhaps matches TRBD2 (5 bases). Trimming cost V 1 base and J 2 bases, with 16 bases left between them. Germline CDR1 and CDR2: MDHEN and SYDVKM. CDR3 length: 17 residues. CDR3 loop: CASSLYAEGRTTDTQYF. For the CDR3, the DNA is TGTGCCAGCAGTTTATACGCCGAAGGGAGAACCACAGATACGCAGTATTTT.

The CDR3 is CASALNPPVASYGYTF. The CDR3 nucleotides are TGTGCTAGTGCCCTGAACCCACCGGTCGCGAGCTATGGCTACACCTTC. The chain recombines TRBV12-5 with TRBJ1-2; no reliable D call. Trimming cost V 7 bases and J 4 bases, with 22 bases left between them. Germline lookup yields CDR1 LGHNT and CDR2 FRNRAP. This CDR3 is 16 amino acids long. Filled out from reference TRBV12-5 and TRBJ1-2, the complete variable domain reads DARVTQTPRHKVTEMGQEVTMRCQPILGHNTVFWYRQTMMQGLELLAYFRNRAPLDDSGMPKDRFSAEMPDATLATLKIQPSEPRDSAVYFCASALNPPVASYGYTFGSGTRLTVV.

The chain uses TRBV7-6 and TRBJ1-2, with D perhaps matching TRBD1 (6 bases). Germline CDR1 and CDR2: SGHVS and FNYEAQ. V was shortened by 3 bases and J by 0 bases, with 11 bases between the two germline ends. There are 15 residues in the CDR3. The CDR3 loop reads CASSLDQGSNYGYTF. In DNA, the CDR3 is TGTGCCAGCAGCTTGGATCAGGGGTCTAACTATGGCTACACCTTC.

This clone was seen just once. The chain is built from TRBV27 and TRBJ2-1; the match to TRBD2 covers 8 bases. Germline CDR1 is MNHEY and CDR2 is SMNVEV (reference sequence). The length of the CDR3 is 16 residues. With 2 bases clipped from V and 8 bases from J, the junction kept 11 bases outside the gene matches. The CDR3 sequence is CASSLDQREFGDEQFF. The DNA of the CDR3 is TGTGCCAGCAGTTTAGACCAGCGGGAGTTCGGCGATGAGCAGTTCTTC.

The rearrangement uses TRBV6-6 and TRBJ1-6, with 9 nucleotides matching TRBD1. Germline assignment: CDR1 MNHNY and CDR2 SVGAGI (reference sequence). This CDR3 spans 15 amino acids. After removal of 6 bases from V and 7 bases from J, the junction contained 7 bases not matched to a gene. The CDR3 DNA follows: TGTGCCAGCAGGTCACCGGGACAGGGCAATTCACCCCTCCACTTT. It is translated as CASRSPGQGNSPLHF.

The table lists this clone with a count of one. The rearrangement joins TRBV5-1 to TRBJ2-5, with 11 nucleotides matching TRBD2. Germline V lookup: CDR1 SGHRS, CDR2 YFSETQ. The CDR3 runs 16 residues. The junction had 4 bases not matched to a gene; V was cut back by 0 bases and J by 3 bases. The CDR3 DNA follows: TGCGCCAGCAGCTTGGCGGGACTAGCGGAAAAAGAGACCCAGTACTTC. Its protein product is CASSLAGLAEKETQYF.

The chain employs TRBV29-1 and TRBJ2-7; D remains unclear. V shed 4 bases and J shed 1 base, with 11 bases lying between them. Germline CDR1 is SQVTM and CDR2 is ANQGSEA. The CDR3 covers 13 residues. In nucleotides, the CDR3 is TGCAGCGTTGCCATCTCCCAGTCCTACGAGCAGTACTTC. As protein: CSVAISQSYEQYF.

The gene calls are TRBV29-1 and TRBJ1-2; 10 bases align to TRBD1. CDR3 size: 12 residues. CDR1 SQVTM and CDR2 ANQGSEA come from the germline V gene. After removal of 6 bases from V and 7 bases from J, the junction contained 5 bases not matched to a gene. The CDR3 here is CSVLRTGGGYTF. As DNA, the CDR3 is TGCAGCGTCCTGAGGACAGGGGGTGGCTACACCTTC.

The CDR3 here is CASSPPDDRDTQYF. The CDR3 DNA sequence: TGTGCCAGCTCACCACCGGATGACAGAGATACGCAGTATTTT. The chain combines TRBV18 with TRBJ2-3, with D possibly being TRBD1 (5 bases). Germline V CDR1 and CDR2: KGHSH, LQKENI. Between the trimmed V and J ends, which lost 0 bases and 5 bases, there was a span of 9 bases. There are 14 residues in the CDR3.

V gene TRBV21-1 combines with J gene TRBJ1-4; the tabulated D call, TRBD1, remains unverified against the DNA. TRBV21-1 is shown as a pseudogene. This CDR3 comprises 15 residues. Here the CDR3 reads CAIVREGTGSEKLFF. In DNA, the CDR3 is TGTGCCATCGTGCGGGAAGGGACAGGGTCTGAAAAACTGTTTTTT.